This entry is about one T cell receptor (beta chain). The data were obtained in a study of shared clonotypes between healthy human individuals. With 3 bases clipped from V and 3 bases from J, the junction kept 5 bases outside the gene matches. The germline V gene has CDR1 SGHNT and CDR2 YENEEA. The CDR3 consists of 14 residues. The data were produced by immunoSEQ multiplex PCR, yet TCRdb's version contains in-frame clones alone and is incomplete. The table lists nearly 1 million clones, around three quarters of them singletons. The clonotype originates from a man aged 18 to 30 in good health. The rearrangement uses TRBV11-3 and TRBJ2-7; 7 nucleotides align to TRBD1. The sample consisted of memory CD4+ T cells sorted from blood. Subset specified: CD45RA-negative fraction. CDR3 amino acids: CASSFFGTVYEQYF. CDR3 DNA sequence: TGTGCCAGCAGCTTTTTTGGGACAGTCTACGAGCAGTACTTC. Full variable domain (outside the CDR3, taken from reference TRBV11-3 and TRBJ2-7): EAGVVQSPRYKIIEKKQPVAFWCNPISGHNTLYWYLQNLGQGPELLIRYENEEAVDDSQLPKDRFSAERLKGVDSTLKIQPAELGDSAVYLCASSFFGTVYEQYFGPGTRLTVT.